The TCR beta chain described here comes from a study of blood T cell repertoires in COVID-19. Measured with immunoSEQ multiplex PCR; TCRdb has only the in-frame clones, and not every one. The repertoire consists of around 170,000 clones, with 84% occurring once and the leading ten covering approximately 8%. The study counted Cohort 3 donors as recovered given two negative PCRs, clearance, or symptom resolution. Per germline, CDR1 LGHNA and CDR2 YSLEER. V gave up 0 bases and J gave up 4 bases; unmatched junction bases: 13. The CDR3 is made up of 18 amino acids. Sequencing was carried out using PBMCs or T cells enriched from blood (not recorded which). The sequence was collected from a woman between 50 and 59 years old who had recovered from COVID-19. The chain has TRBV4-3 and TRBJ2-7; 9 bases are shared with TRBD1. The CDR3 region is CASSQDLRLDRGSYEQYF. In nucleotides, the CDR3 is TGCGCCAGCAGCCAAGATCTGAGATTGGACAGGGGTTCTTACGAGCAGTACTTC.